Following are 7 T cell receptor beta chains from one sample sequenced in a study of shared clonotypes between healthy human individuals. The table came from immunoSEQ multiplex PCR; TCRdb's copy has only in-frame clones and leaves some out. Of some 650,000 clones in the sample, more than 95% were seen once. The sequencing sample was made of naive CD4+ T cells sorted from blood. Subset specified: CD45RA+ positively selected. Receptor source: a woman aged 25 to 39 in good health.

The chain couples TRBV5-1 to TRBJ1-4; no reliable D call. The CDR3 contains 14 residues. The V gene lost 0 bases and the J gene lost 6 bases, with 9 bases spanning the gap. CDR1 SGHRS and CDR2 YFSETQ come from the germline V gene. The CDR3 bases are TGCGCCAGCAGCTTGGGACCCCGGGATGAAAAACTGTTTTTT. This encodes CASSLGPRDEKLFF. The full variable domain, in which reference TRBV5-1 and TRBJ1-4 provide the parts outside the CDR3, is KAGVTQTPRYLIKTRGQQVTLSCSPISGHRSVSWYQQTPGQGLQFLFEYFSETQRNKGNFPGRFSGRQFSNSRSEMNVSTLELGDSALYLCASSLGPRDEKLFFGSGTQLSVL.

In nucleotides, the CDR3 is TGTGCCAGCAGTTTACACACTAGCGGGAGAAACGAGCAGTACTTC. It translates to CASSLHTSGRNEQYF. This rearrangement joins TRBV28 to TRBJ2-7; 11 positions match TRBD2. Per germline, CDR1 MDHEN and CDR2 SYDVKM. The junction had 5 bases not matched to a gene; V was cut back by 2 bases and J by 5 bases. CDR3 size: 15 residues.

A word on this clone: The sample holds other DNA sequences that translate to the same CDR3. The CDR3 here is CASSPTGGYTEAFF. In DNA form, the CDR3 reads TGTGCCAGCAGCCCGACAGGGGGCTACACTGAAGCTTTCTTT. The chain uses TRBV28 and TRBJ1-1; 10 nucleotides match TRBD1. CDR1 and CDR2 from the germline V gene are MDHEN and SYDVKM. The CDR3 is 14 amino acids. Germline trimming cut 6 bases from V and 3 bases from J; bases unmatched to any gene: 4. Full variable domain (remainder filled in from reference TRBV28 and TRBJ1-1): DVKVTQSSRYLVKRTGEKVFLECVQDMDHENMFWYRQDPGLGLRLIYFSYDVKMKEKGDIPEGYSVSREKKERFSLILESASTNQTSMYLCASSPTGGYTEAFFGQGTRLTVV.

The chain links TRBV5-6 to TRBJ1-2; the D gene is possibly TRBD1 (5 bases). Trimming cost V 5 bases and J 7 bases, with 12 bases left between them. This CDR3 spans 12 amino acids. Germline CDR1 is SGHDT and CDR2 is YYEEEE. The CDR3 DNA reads TGTGCCAGCAGATGGGGGTCGGCTGGCTACACCTTC. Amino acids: CASRWGSAGYTF. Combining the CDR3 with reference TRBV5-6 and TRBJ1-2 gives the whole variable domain DAGVTQSPTHLIKTRGQQVTLRCSPKSGHDTVSWYQQALGQGPQFIFQYYEEEERQRGNFPDRFSGHQFPNYSSELNVNALLLGDSALYLCASRWGSAGYTFGSGTRLTVV.

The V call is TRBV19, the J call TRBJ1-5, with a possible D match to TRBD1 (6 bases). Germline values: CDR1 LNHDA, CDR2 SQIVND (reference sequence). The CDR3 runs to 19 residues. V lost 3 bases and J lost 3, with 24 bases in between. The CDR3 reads CASSIGIGNRGAYNQPQHF. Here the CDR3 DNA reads TGTGCCAGTAGTATCGGAATTGGCAACCGGGGGGCTTACAATCAGCCCCAGCATTTT. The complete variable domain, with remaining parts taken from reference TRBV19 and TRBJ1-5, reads DGGITQSPKYLFRKEGQNVTLSCEQNLNHDAMYWYRQDPGQGLRLIYYSQIVNDFQKGDIAEGYSVSREKKESFPLTVTSAQKNPTAFYLCASSIGIGNRGAYNQPQHFGDGTRLSIL.

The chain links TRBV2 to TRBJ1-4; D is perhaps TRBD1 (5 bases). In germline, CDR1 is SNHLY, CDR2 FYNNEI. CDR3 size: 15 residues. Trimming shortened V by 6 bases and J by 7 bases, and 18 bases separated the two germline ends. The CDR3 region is CASRGPSRESEKLFF. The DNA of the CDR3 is TGTGCCAGCAGGGGGCCGTCGCGAGAATCTGAAAAACTGTTTTTT.

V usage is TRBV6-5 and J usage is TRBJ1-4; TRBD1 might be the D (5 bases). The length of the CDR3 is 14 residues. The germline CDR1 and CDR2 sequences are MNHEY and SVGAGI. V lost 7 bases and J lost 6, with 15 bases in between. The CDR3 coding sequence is TGTGCCAGCACCCTAACCCAGGGTGATGAAAAACTGTTTTTT. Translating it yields CASTLTQGDEKLFF.